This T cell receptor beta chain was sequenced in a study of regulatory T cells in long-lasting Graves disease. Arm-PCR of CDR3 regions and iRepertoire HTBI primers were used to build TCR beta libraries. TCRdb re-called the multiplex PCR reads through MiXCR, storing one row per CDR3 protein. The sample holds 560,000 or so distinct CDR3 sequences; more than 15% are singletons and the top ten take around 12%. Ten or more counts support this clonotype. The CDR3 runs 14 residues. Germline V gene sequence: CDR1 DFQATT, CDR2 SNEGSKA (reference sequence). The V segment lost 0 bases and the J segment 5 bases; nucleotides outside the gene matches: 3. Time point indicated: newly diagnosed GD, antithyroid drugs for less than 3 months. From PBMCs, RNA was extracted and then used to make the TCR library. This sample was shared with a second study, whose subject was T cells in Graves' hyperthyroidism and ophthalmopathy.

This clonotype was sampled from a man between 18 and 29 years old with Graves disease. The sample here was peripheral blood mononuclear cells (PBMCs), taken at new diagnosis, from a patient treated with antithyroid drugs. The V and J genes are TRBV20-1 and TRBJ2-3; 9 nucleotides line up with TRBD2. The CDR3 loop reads CSAREAGGVDTQYF. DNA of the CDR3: TGCAGTGCTAGAGAGGCGGGAGGGGTAGATACGCAGTATTTT.